One sample yielded the 26 T cell receptor beta chains listed below, sequenced in a study of CD8 T cells in ankylosing spondylitis (dated by TCRdb to 2016 to 2017). Libraries were made using 5' RACE. The listed sequencing device is Illumina HiSeq 2500. TCRdb redid the processing of the public reads, applying fastp at Q25 and MiXCR, and retained in-frame beta chains. One record per CDR3 amino acid sequence lists the most common genes and DNA. A total of about 130,000 distinct CDR3 sequences appear in this sample, 7% to 8% of them only once. Around 12% of the sample belongs to the ten largest clones. The specimen sequenced was blood, either unsorted or a sorted T cell fraction (not recorded which). The receptors come from a female donor with ankylosing spondylitis or in good health (not recorded which).

This clonotype was detected ten times or more. The chain links TRBV18 to TRBJ2-1, with 7 positions matching TRBD2. Per the germline V gene, CDR1 is KGHSH and CDR2 is LQKENI. The CDR3 totals 14 residues. Germline trimming cut 5 bases from V and 8 bases from J; bases unmatched to any gene: 9. The CDR3 reads CASSTAGMGYEQFF. The CDR3 coding sequence is TGTGCCAGCTCAACAGCGGGGATGGGGTATGAGCAGTTCTTC.

This clonotype showed up just a few times. The V call is TRBV20-1, the J call TRBJ2-5; no reliable D call. Trimming stripped 6 bases from V and 4 bases from J, with 12 bases between. This CDR3 is built from 12 residues. Germline CDR1 DFQATT, CDR2 SNEGSKA (reference sequence). The CDR3 sequence: CSAQVYLETQYF. For the CDR3, the DNA is TGCAGTGCCCAAGTGTACCTAGAGACCCAGTACTTC.

In this sample, this clonotype turned up many times. The chain uses TRBV7-3 and TRBJ1-3; D gene unclear. The germline V and J ends were trimmed by 2 bases and 3 bases, with 5 bases remaining between them. The CDR3 contains 13 residues. Germline V gene data show CDR1 as SGHTA and CDR2 as FQGTGA. The CDR3 protein is CASSLGGGNTIYF. The DNA for the CDR3 is TGTGCCAGCAGCTTAGGTGGTGGAAACACCATATATTTT.

This clonotype was seen ten or more times. V and J are TRBV15 and TRBJ1-6; the D is unclear. V was shortened by 0 bases and J by 7 bases, with 10 bases between the two germline ends. The CDR3 has 15 amino acids. CDR1 is LNHNV, CDR2 YYDKDF, per germline (reference sequence). In DNA form, the CDR3 reads TGTGCCACCAGCAGAGATGCACTGTGGAATTCACCCCTCCACTTT. This sequence encodes CATSRDALWNSPLHF.

There are many counts of this clonotype. V and J are TRBV12-3 or TRBV12-4 and TRBJ1-5, with D perhaps matching TRBD1 (5 bases). V lost 9 bases to trimming and J lost 6 bases, with 15 bases between them. This CDR3 is built from 13 residues. CDR3: CASNQWGGQPQHF. CDR3 coding DNA: TGTGCCAGTAACCAATGGGGGGGTCAGCCCCAGCATTTT.

This clonotype occurred many times. V usage is TRBV12-5 and J usage is TRBJ1-2; the D gene is possibly TRBD1 (6 bases). Trimming took off 0 bases at V and 7 bases at J, with 9 bases between the two ends. Germline-derived CDR1 and CDR2 are LGHNT and FRNRAP. The CDR3 length is 13 residues. CDR3 nucleotides: TGTGCTAGTGGTTTGGTACGGGGGCTTGGCTACACCTTC. It is translated as CASGLVRGLGYTF.

Ten or more counts support this clonotype. CDR3 coding DNA: TGTGCCAGCAGTCTGGGACAGAAACCGTACGAGCAGTACTTC. Translated, it gives CASSLGQKPYEQYF. The genes are TRBV6-1 and TRBJ2-7, with 7 bases identical to TRBD1. Germline loops: CDR1 MNHNS, CDR2 SASEGT. V lost 5 bases to trimming and J lost 4 bases; unmatched junction nucleotides: 8. The CDR3 is 14 amino acids.

This clonotype appeared many times. The V and J genes are TRBV6-5 and TRBJ1-1; D call uncertain. V was pared by 11 bases and J by 2 bases, with 9 bases between. This CDR3 comprises 11 residues. Germline V gene data show CDR1 as MNHEY and CDR2 as SVGAGI. The CDR3 protein is CASLGNTEAFF. Written as DNA, the CDR3 is TGTGCCTCCCTTGGTAACACTGAAGCTTTCTTT.

This clonotype was counted ten times or more. The chain is built from TRBV3-1 and TRBJ1-5; TRBD1 matches at 7 bases. Looked up from germline, CDR1 is LGHDT and CDR2 is YNNKEL (reference sequence). V lost 2 bases, J lost 3 bases, and 1 base stayed unmatched. The CDR3 extends over 14 amino acids. The CDR3 region is CASSQQGVNQPQHF. As DNA, the CDR3 is TGTGCCAGCAGCCAACAGGGGGTCAATCAGCCCCAGCATTTT.

In its sample, this clonotype was seen many times. The chain recombines TRBV20-1 with TRBJ1-1; no reliable D call. Trimming removed 1 base from V and 5 bases from J, with 11 bases in between. Per germline, CDR1 DFQATT and CDR2 SNEGSKA (reference sequence). The CDR3 is 13 residues long. CDR3 bases: TGCAGTGCTAGAGTACGAAGCAGGACTGAAGCTTTCTTT. Amino acids: CSARVRSRTEAFF.

This clonotype was seen a handful of times. The genes are TRBV18 and TRBJ1-5; D not certain. Germline CDR1 and CDR2: KGHSH and LQKENI. The CDR3 sequence is 12 residues long. Between the trimmed V and J ends, which lost 10 bases and 5 bases, there was a span of 12 bases. The chain's CDR3 is CATSVGDQPQHF. In nucleotides, the CDR3 is TGTGCCACCAGCGTCGGGGATCAGCCCCAGCATTTT.

This clonotype was recorded at least ten times. This sequence joins TRBV6-1 and TRBJ2-4; D not resolved. CDR1 is MNHNS and CDR2 is SASEGT in the germline V gene. The CDR3 is 14 residues long. V dropped 7 bases and J dropped 0 bases, with 10 bases sitting between them. The CDR3 region has the DNA TGTGCCAGCACCTCCGGAGTAGCCAAAAACATTCAGTACTTC. This gives the protein CASTSGVAKNIQYF.

The chain uses TRBV7-2 and TRBJ2-1, with 7 nucleotides matching TRBD1. This CDR3 comprises 15 residues. Germline CDR1 is SGHTA and CDR2 is FQGNSA. J lost 1 base, V lost 5 bases, and 5 bases had no gene match. CDR3 DNA: TGTACCAGCAGCGTGACAGGGCTGTCCTACAATGAGCAGTTCTTC. It translates to CTSSVTGLSYNEQFF.

Only a few counts were recorded for this clonotype. The chain uses TRBV7-9 and TRBJ2-5; D ambiguous. The V gene's germline CDR1 is SEHNR and CDR2 FQNEAQ (reference sequence). V was cut by 7 bases and J by 4 bases, with 7 bases left in between. The CDR3 loop spans 11 amino acids. This CDR3 is CASIKGETQYF. CDR3 coding DNA: TGTGCCAGCATAAAGGGAGAGACCCAGTACTTC. The whole variable domain, filled in from reference TRBV7-9 and TRBJ2-5, reads DTGVSQNPRHKITKRGQNVTFRCDPISEHNRLYWYRQTLGQGPEFLTYFQNEAQLEKSRLLSDRFSAERPKGSFSTLEIQRTEQGDSAMYLCASIKGETQYFGPGTRLLVL.

In its sample, this clonotype was seen a few times. The gene calls are TRBV30 and TRBJ2-7; D perhaps matches TRBD1 (5 bases). The length of the CDR3 is 12 residues. Per germline, CDR1 GTSNPN and CDR2 SVGIG (reference sequence). V dropped 2 bases and J dropped 1 base, with 6 bases sitting between them. Here the CDR3 reads CAWSRGSYEQYF. DNA for the CDR3: TGTGCCTGGAGTAGGGGTTCCTACGAGCAGTACTTC.

This clonotype was found many times. The chain joins TRBV7-9 to TRBJ1-4; no clear D. Trimming shortened V by 0 bases and J by 7 bases, and 6 bases separated the two germline ends. The CDR3 runs to 13 residues. The germline V gene has CDR1 SEHNR and CDR2 FQNEAQ (reference sequence). Written as DNA, the CDR3 is TGTGCCAGCAGCTTAGCCGCGGGTGAAAAACTGTTTTTT. This sequence encodes CASSLAAGEKLFF.

This clonotype has only one observation. The CDR3 sequence: CASSSYRVNTEAFF. In DNA form, the CDR3 reads TGCGCCAGCAGCTCCTACAGGGTGAACACTGAAGCTTTCTTT. The chain couples TRBV5-1 to TRBJ1-1; D is possibly TRBD1 (6 bases). V lost 3 bases and J lost 0, with 9 bases in between. CDR3 length: 14 amino acids. Germline assignment: CDR1 SGHRS and CDR2 YFSETQ.

This clonotype appeared many times. The chain joins TRBV6-2 or TRBV6-3 to TRBJ1-6; D not resolved. The CDR3 runs to 14 residues. CDR1 is MNHEY and CDR2 is SVGEGT in the germline V gene. Trimming pared 8 bases from V and 9 bases from J, leaving 17 bases between. The CDR3 nucleotides are TGTGCCAGCTATGATGGGCCGACGGGTTCACCCCTCCACTTT. Residues: CASYDGPTGSPLHF.

This clonotype was seen at least ten times. V gene TRBV6-1 combines with J gene TRBJ1-1; D uncertain. V gave up 0 bases and J gave up 3 bases, with 5 bases separating them. Germline V CDR1 and CDR2: MNHNS, SASEGT. The CDR3 runs 13 residues. CDR3 protein: CASSEAADTEAFF. The DNA of the CDR3 is TGTGCCAGCAGTGAAGCGGCTGACACTGAAGCTTTCTTT.

This clonotype was observed many times. The chain recombines TRBV6-1 with TRBJ2-1; D is unclear. Trimming took off 6 bases at V and 5 bases at J, with 11 bases between the two ends. The CDR3 is 13 amino acids. CDR1 MNHNS and CDR2 SASEGT come from the germline V gene. The CDR3 DNA is TGTGCCAGCAGCTCGGTGGAGCACAATGAGCAGTTCTTC. This codes for CASSSVEHNEQFF.

This clonotype was seen a handful of times. This chain links TRBV23-1 with TRBJ1-5; TRBD1 aligns across 8 bases. TRBV23-1 is sorted into the ORF group, with uncertain function. The CDR3 totals 16 residues. The V and J ends lost 1 base and 5 bases, in that order; junction bases with no gene match: 7. The CDR3 loop reads CASSQWEPDRDQPQHF. In DNA, the CDR3 is TGCGCCAGCAGTCAATGGGAGCCGGACAGGGATCAGCCCCAGCATTTT.

A word on this clonotype: This may arise from a read error, as a much more abundant clone is one base away. The V and J genes are TRBV3-1 and TRBJ2-7; 7 bases map to TRBD1. Per the germline V gene, CDR1 is LGHDT and CDR2 is YNNKEL (reference sequence). CDR3 length: 14 residues. CDR3: CVSSTGTDSYEQYF. The CDR3 DNA is TGTGTCAGCAGCACCGGGACAGATTCCTACGAGCAGTACTTC.

This clonotype was seen many times. The chain recombines TRBV5-1 with TRBJ2-7; 7 bases match TRBD2. The CDR3 totals 15 residues. CDR1 and CDR2 from the germline V gene are SGHRS and YFSETQ. Trimming cost V 1 base and J 2 bases; bases outside gene matches: 6. The CDR3 is CASSLSGLTAYEQYF. CDR3 nucleotide sequence: TGCGCCAGCAGCTTGTCGGGACTAACAGCCTACGAGCAGTACTTC.

This clonotype was detected ten times or more. This sequence joins TRBV5-6 and TRBJ2-2; 7 bases line up with TRBD2. Germline V gene lookup returns CDR1 SGHDT and CDR2 YYEEEE. This CDR3 contains 13 residues. V lost 2 bases to trimming and J lost 8 bases; unmatched junction nucleotides: 3. The CDR3 nucleotides read TGTGCCAGCAGCTTCCTAGCGGTGGGGGAGCTGTTTTTT. It specifies CASSFLAVGELFF.

Ten or more counts support this clonotype. The rearrangement links TRBV5-1 to TRBJ2-2; tentatively, D is TRBD2 (5 bases). This CDR3 has 13 amino acids. Trimming shortened V by 6 bases and J by 6 bases, and 12 bases separated the two germline ends. CDR1 is SGHRS and CDR2 is YFSETQ in the germline V gene. Here the CDR3 reads CASTNGGPGELFF. The CDR3 DNA is TGCGCCAGCACCAATGGAGGTCCCGGGGAGCTGTTTTTT.

This clonotype was counted ten times or more. The chain joins TRBV7-9 to TRBJ1-2; D gene ambiguous. The CDR3 spans 14 residues. The V end was cut by 3 bases, the J end by 8 bases, with 16 bases between. Germline V lookup: CDR1 SEHNR, CDR2 FQNEAQ (reference sequence). The CDR3 nucleotides read TGTGCCAGCAGCTTGGCCGGGCCTCTGGGGGGCTACACCTTC. It specifies CASSLAGPLGGYTF. The variable domain in full, with the rest retrieved from reference TRBV7-9 and TRBJ1-2, is DTGVSQNPRHKITKRGQNVTFRCDPISEHNRLYWYRQTLGQGPEFLTYFQNEAQLEKSRLLSDRFSAERPKGSFSTLEIQRTEQGDSAMYLCASSLAGPLGGYTFGSGTRLTVV.